Below are 10 T cell receptor beta chains sequenced from a single sample in a study of cytomegalovirus exposure and HLA in healthy donors. PCR employed 60 Vbeta and 13 Jbeta primers. Assay: immunoSEQ multiplex PCR; the TCRdb copy retains only in-frame clones and omits some. The sample table includes under 70,000 clones. Input material: PBMCs. Every receptor here comes from a woman aged 25 to 39 in good health and CMV-seropositive.

As regards this clone: Compared with germline, one end of the junction differs, possibly owing to a read error. J is TRBJ2-1 and V is TRBV11-3, with 10 bases fitting TRBD2. The CDR3 runs to 13 residues. Germline lookup yields CDR1 SGHNT and CDR2 YENEEA. This CDR3 is CASSRPGLAETIF. The CDR3 DNA is TGTGCCAGCAGCCGACCCGGACTAGCGGAGACTATCTTC.

The chain is built from TRBV4-2 and TRBJ2-2; D not resolved. Germline values: CDR1 LGHNA, CDR2 YNFKEQ. This CDR3 contains 14 residues. Trimming cost V 5 bases and J 1 base, with 8 bases left between them. The CDR3 DNA sequence: TGTGCCAGCAGCGTTAATCTGAACACCGGGGAGCTGTTTTTT. Translating it yields CASSVNLNTGELFF.

V is TRBV7-3 and J is TRBJ2-7; D might be TRBD2 (5 bases). Trimming took off 2 bases at V and 1 base at J, with 9 bases between the two ends. CDR1 is SGHTA and CDR2 is FQGTGA in the germline V gene. This CDR3 spans 14 amino acids. CDR3: CASSLDRTSYEQYF. The CDR3 region has the DNA TGTGCCAGCAGCTTAGATCGGACTTCCTACGAGCAGTACTTC.

This sequence joins TRBV5-1 and TRBJ2-2, with TRBD2 matching over 7 bases. The CDR3 extends over 16 amino acids. The V gene's germline CDR1 is SGHRS and CDR2 YFSETQ. The V gene end was trimmed by 4 bases and the J gene end by 4 bases; junction bases not matched to a gene: 10. The CDR3 loop reads CASSALAGVSTGELFF. DNA of the CDR3: TGCGCCAGCAGCGCTCTCGCGGGAGTGTCCACCGGGGAGCTGTTTTTT.

The chain links TRBV7-8 to TRBJ1-5; D is perhaps TRBD1 (6 bases). The CDR3 has 15 residues. The ends were cut back, 4 bases at V and 7 bases at J, with 17 bases in the middle. The germline V gene has CDR1 SGHVS and CDR2 FQNEAQ. For the CDR3, the DNA is TGTGCCAGCAGCTCCGACGGGGACATAGGGCAGCCCCAGCATTTT. It specifies CASSSDGDIGQPQHF.

The chain links TRBV21-1 to TRBJ2-5; TRBD1 is taken as the D call from the table, unchecked against the DNA. TRBV21-1 is labeled a pseudogene. CDR3 length: 14 amino acids. Here the CDR3 reads CASSTQTGGETQYF. The CDR3 DNA follows: TGTGCCAGCAGCACCCAGACAGGGGGAGAGACCCAGTACTTC.

The chain is built from TRBV5-1 and TRBJ1-1; 8 bases agree with TRBD1. Germline trimming cut 0 bases from V and 1 base from J; bases unmatched to any gene: 2. This CDR3 has 15 residues. Germline CDR1 is SGHRS and CDR2 is YFSETQ. The DNA for the CDR3 is TGCGCCAGCAGCTTGGACGGACAGGGGAACACTGAAGCTTTCTTT. As protein: CASSLDGQGNTEAFF.

The chain couples TRBV25-1 to TRBJ2-7, with 7 bases lining up with TRBD2. The germline CDR1 and CDR2 sequences are MGHDK and SYGVNS. The junction had 7 bases not matched to a gene; V was cut back by 5 bases and J by 3 bases. This CDR3 is built from 14 residues. The CDR3 sequence is CASSSPGLLYEQYF. In DNA form, the CDR3 reads TGTGCCAGCAGTTCGCCGGGACTACTCTACGAGCAGTACTTC.

This chain connects TRBV18 to TRBJ2-6; 8 bases align to TRBD1. The CDR3 runs 17 residues. The ends lost 6 bases at V and 2 bases at J; junction bases unmatched: 9. CDR1 and CDR2 from the germline V gene are KGHSH and LQKENI. In DNA form, the CDR3 reads TGTGCCAGCTCGGATCAGACAGGGGTGGCTGGGGCCAACGTCCTGACTTTC. Translated, it gives CASSDQTGVAGANVLTF.

This rearrangement joins TRBV4-2 to TRBJ2-3, with D tentatively TRBD1 (7 bases). This CDR3 contains 16 residues. Trimming removed 6 bases at V and 6 bases at J, with 22 bases between. Germline V lookup: CDR1 LGHNA, CDR2 YNFKEQ. This CDR3 is CASRLEGGGISDTQYF. The CDR3 coding sequence is TGTGCCAGCAGGCTGGAAGGAGGGGGCATTTCGGATACGCAGTATTTT.